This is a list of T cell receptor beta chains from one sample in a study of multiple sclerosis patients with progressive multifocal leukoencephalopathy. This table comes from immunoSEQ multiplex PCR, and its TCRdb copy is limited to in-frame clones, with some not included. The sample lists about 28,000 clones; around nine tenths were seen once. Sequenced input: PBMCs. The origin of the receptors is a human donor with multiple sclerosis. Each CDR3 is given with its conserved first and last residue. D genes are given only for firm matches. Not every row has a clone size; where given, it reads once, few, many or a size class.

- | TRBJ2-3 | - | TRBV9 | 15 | TGTGCCAGCAGCGTAGGGGGGATGGGCACAGATACGCAGTATTTT | CASSVGGMGTDTQYF
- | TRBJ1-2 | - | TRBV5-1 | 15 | TGCGCCAGCAGCTTGAGCCGGGGCGCGTCCTATGGCTACACCTTC | CASSLSRGASYGYTF
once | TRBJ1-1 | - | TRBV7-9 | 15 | TGTGCCAGCAGCCCCTGGACAGCGAGAGGCACTGAAGCTTTCTTT | CASSPWTARGTEAFF
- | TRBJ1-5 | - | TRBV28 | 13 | TGTGCCAGCAGGGGGCTGAGCAATCAGCCCCAGCATTTT | CASRGLSNQPQHF
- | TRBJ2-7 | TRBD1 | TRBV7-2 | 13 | TGTGCCAGCAGCTTGGGACAGGGCCGGGAGCAGTACTTC | CASSLGQGREQYF
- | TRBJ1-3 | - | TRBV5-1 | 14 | TGCGCCAGCAGCACGGACACCGGTGGAAACACCATATATTTT | CASSTDTGGNTIYF
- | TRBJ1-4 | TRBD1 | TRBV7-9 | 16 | TGTGCCAGCAGCTTAGCCGGACAGGGGGTAGGGGAAAAACTGTTTTTT | CASSLAGQGVGEKLFF
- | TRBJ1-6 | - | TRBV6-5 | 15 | TGTGCCAGCAGTTACTCTAGGACCGGAAATTCACCCCTCCACTTT | CASSYSRTGNSPLHF
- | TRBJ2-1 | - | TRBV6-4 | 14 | TGTGCCAGCAGTGTGCAGGGGGGTTACAATGAGCAGTTCTTC | CASSVQGGYNEQFF
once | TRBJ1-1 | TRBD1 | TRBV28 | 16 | TGTGCCAGCAGACCGCCAGGGGGCAGTTTCAACACTGAAGCTTTCTTT | CASRPPGGSFNTEAFF
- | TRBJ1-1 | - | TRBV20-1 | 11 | TGCAGTGCTAGAGAGGGTCCGAGCGCTTTCTTT | CSAREGPSAFF
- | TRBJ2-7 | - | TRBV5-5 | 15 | TGTGCCAGCAGCTTGGGTCGACATAGCTCCTACGAGCAGTACTTC | CASSLGRHSSYEQYF